Described below is a single T cell receptor (beta chain) sequence and its context. Its antigen is still unknown. With 60 Vbeta and 13 Jbeta primers, the PCR was carried out. This table comes from immunoSEQ multiplex PCR, and its TCRdb copy is limited to in-frame clones, with some not included. This table lists around 160,000 clones. The source of the sample is a study of cytomegalovirus exposure and HLA in healthy donors. Study conclusions and caveats: TCR beta chains associated with HLA were, in a later analysis, more clonally expanded than equally common others. Cytomegalovirus-associated TCR beta chains were listed, numbering under 200. In a later analysis, productive TCRs from donors in an Asian-associated ancestry cluster reportedly carried fewer N-insertions than the cohort mean. Information on immune exposure was restricted to one variable (CMV serostatus).

Trimming stripped 0 bases from V and 4 bases from J, with 12 bases between. The CDR3 loop spans 15 amino acids. Germline V CDR1 and CDR2: MNHEY, SVGAGI. The sequence was obtained from a woman between 50 and 59 years old in good health and CMV-seronegative. Material for sequencing was PBMCs. The V call is TRBV6-5, the J call TRBJ1-1; no firm D call. In nucleotides, the CDR3 is TGTGCCAGCAGTTACTCCCGCGGGTTGGGCACTGAAGCTTTCTTT. Translation: CASSYSRGLGTEAFF.